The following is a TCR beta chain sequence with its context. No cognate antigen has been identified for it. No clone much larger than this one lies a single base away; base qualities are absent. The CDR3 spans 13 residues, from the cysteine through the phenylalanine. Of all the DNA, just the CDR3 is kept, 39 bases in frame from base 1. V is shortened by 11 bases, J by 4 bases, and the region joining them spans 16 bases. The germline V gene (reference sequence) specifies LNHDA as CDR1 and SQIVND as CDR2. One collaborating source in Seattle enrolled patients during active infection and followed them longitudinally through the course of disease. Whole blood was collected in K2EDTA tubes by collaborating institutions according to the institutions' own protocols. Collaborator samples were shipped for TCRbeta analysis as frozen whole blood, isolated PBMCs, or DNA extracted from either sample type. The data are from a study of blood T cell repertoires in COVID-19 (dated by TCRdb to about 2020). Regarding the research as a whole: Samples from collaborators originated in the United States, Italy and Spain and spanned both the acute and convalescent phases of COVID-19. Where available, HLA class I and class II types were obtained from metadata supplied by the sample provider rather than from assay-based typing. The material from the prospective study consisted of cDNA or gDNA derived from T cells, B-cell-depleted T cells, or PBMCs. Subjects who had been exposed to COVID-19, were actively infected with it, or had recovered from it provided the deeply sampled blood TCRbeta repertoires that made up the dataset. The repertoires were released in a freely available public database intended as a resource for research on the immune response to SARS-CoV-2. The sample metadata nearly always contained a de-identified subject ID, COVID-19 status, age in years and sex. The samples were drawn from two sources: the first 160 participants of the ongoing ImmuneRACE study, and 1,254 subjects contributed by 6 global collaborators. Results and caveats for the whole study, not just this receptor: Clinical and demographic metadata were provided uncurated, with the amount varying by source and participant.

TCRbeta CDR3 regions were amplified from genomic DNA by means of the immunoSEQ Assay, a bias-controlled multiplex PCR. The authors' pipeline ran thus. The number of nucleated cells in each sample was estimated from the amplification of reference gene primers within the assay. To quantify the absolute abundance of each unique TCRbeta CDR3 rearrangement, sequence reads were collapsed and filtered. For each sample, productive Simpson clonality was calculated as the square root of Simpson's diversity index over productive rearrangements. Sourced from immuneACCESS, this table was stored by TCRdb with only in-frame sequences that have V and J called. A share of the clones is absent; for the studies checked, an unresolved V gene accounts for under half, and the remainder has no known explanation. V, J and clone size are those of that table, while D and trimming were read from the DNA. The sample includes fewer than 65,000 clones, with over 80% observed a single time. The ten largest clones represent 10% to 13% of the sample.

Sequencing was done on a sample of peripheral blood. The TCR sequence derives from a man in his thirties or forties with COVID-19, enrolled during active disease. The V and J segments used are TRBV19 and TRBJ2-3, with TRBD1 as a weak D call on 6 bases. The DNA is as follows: TGTGCCTGCCAGGACAGAGCGGCAGATACGCAGTATTTT. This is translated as CACQDRAADTQYF.